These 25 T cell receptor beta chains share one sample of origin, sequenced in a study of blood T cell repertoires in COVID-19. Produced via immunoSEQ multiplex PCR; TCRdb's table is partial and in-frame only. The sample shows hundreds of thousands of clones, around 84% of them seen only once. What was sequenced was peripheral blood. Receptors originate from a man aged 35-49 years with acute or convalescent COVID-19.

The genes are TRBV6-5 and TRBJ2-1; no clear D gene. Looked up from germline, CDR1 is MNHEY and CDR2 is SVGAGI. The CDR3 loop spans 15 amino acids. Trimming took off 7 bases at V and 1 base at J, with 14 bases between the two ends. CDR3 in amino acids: CASNARIPSYNEQFF. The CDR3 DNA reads TGTGCCAGCAACGCGCGGATACCATCCTACAATGAGCAGTTCTTC.

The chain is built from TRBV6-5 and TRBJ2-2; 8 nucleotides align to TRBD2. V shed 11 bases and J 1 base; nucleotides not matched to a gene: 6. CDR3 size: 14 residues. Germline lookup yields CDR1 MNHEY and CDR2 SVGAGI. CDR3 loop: CARRGGVNTGELFF. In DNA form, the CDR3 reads TGTGCCCGCCGGGGGGGGGTGAACACCGGGGAGCTGTTTTTT.

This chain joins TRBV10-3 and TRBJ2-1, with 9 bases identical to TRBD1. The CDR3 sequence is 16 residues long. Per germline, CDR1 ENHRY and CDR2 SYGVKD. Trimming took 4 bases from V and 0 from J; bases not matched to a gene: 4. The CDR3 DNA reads TGTGCCATCAGTGCTGGACAGGGGTCCTCCTACAATGAGCAGTTCTTC. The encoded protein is CAISAGQGSSYNEQFF.

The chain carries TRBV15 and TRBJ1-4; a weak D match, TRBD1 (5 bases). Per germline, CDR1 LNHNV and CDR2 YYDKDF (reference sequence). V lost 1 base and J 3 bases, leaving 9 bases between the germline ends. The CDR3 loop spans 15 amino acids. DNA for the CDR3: TGTGCCACCAGCAGAGTTAGGGGTCCTAATGAAAAACTGTTTTTT. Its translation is CATSRVRGPNEKLFF.

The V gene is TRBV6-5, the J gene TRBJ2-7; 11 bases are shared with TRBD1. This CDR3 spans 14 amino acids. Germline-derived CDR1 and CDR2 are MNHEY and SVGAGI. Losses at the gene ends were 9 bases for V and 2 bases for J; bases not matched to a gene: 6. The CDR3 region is CASGWGQGAYEQYF. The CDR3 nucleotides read TGTGCCAGTGGGTGGGGACAGGGGGCCTACGAGCAGTACTTC.

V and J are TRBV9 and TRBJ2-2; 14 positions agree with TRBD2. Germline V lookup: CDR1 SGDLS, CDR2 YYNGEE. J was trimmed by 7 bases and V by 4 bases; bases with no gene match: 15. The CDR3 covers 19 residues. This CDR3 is CASSLGLAGGLKMGGELFF. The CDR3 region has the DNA TGTGCCAGCAGCCTTGGACTAGCGGGGGGCCTAAAGATGGGCGGGGAGCTGTTTTTT.

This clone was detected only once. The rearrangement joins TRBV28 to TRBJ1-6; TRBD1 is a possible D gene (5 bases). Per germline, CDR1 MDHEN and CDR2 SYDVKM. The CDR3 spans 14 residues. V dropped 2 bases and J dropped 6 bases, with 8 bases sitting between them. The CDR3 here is CASSLAQGNSPLHF. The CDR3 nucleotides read TGTGCCAGCAGTTTAGCTCAGGGTAATTCACCCCTCCACTTT.

The CDR3 here is CASTWTGTTEAFF. CDR3 DNA sequence: TGTGCCAGCACCTGGACGGGAACCACTGAAGCTTTCTTT. This chain links TRBV5-5 with TRBJ1-1; D call uncertain. In germline, CDR1 is SGHKS, CDR2 YYEKEE (reference sequence). This CDR3 spans 13 amino acids. V was cut by 6 bases and J by 4 bases, with 13 bases left in between.

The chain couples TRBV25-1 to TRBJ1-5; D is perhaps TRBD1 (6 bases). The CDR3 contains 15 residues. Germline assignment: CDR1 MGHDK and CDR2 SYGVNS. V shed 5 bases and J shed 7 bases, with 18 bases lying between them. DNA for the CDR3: TGTGCCAGCAGTTCGTACAGGGATATGGGGCAGCCCCAGCATTTT. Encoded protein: CASSSYRDMGQPQHF.

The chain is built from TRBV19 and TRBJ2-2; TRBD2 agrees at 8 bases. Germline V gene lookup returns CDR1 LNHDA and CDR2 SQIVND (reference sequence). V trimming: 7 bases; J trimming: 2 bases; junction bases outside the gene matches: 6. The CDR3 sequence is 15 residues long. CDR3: CASKPSGGNTGELFF. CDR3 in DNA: TGTGCCAGTAAACCGAGCGGGGGTAACACCGGGGAGCTGTTTTTT.

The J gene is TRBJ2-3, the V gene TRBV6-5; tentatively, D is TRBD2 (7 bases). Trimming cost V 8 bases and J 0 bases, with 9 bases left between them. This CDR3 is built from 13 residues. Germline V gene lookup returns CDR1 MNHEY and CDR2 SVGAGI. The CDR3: CASEGGSTDTQYF. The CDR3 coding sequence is TGTGCCAGCGAGGGGGGGAGCACAGATACGCAGTATTTT.

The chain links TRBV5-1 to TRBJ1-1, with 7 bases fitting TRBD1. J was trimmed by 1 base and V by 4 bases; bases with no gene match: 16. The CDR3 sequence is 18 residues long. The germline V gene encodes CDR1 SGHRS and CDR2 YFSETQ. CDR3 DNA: TGCGCCAGCAGCCCGACAGGGTCGGGGGCTTCTGGGAACACTGAAGCTTTCTTT. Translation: CASSPTGSGASGNTEAFF.

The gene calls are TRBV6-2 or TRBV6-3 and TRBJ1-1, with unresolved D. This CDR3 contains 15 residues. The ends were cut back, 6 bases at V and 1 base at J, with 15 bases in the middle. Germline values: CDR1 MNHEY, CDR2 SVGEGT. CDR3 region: CASSLFSPGNTEAFF. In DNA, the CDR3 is TGTGCCAGCAGCCTATTCTCCCCGGGGAACACTGAAGCTTTCTTT.

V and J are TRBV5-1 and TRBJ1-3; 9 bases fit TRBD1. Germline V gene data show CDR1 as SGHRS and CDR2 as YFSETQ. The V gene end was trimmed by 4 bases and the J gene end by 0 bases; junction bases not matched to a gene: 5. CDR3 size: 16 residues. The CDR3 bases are TGCGCCAGCAGCCAGACAGGGGGTCTCTCTGGAAACACCATATATTTT. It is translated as CASSQTGGLSGNTIYF.

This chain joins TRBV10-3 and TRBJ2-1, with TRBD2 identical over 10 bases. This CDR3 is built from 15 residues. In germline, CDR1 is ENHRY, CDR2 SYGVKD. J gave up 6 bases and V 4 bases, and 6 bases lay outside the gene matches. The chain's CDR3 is CAISVVAGGINEQFF. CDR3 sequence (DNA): TGTGCCATCAGTGTGGTAGCGGGGGGTATCAATGAGCAGTTCTTC.

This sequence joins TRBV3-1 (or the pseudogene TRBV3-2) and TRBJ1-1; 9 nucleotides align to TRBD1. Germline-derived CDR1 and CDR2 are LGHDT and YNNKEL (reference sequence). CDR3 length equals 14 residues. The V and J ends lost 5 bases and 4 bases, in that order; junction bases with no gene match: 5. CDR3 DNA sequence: TGTGCCAGCAGCTTAAGACAGGGGGGCACTGAAGCTTTCTTT. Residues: CASSLRQGGTEAFF.

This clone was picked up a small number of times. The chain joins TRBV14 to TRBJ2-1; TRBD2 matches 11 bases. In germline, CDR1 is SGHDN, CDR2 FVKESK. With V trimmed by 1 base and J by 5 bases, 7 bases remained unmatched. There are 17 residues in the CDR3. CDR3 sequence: CASSQAGVLAGDNEQFF. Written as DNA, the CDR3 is TGTGCCAGCAGCCAAGCAGGGGTACTAGCGGGGGACAATGAGCAGTTCTTC.

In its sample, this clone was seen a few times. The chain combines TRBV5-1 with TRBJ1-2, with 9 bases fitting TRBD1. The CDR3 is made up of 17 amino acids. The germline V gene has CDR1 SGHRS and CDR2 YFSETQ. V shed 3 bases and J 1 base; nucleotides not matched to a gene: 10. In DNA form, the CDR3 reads TGCGCCAGCAGCTCGGACCCGGGACAGGGCGTTAACTATGGCTACACCTTC. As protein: CASSSDPGQGVNYGYTF.

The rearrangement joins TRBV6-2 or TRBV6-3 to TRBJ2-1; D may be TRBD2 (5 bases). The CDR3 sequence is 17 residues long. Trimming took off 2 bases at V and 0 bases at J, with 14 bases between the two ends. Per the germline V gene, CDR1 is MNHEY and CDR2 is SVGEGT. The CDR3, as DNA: TGTGCCAGCAGTTACCTAGCCGGGGAGAGCTCCTACAATGAGCAGTTCTTC. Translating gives CASSYLAGESSYNEQFF.

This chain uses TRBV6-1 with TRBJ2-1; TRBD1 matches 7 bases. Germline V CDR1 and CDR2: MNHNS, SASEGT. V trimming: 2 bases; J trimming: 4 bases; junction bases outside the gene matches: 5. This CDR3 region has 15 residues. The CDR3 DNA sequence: TGTGCCAGCAGTGAAAAGGGGGCATGGTACAATGAGCAGTTCTTC. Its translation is CASSEKGAWYNEQFF.

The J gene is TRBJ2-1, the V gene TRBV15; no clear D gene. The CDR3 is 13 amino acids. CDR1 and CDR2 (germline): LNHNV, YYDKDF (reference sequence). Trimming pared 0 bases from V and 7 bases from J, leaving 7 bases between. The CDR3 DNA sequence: TGTGCCACCAGCAGAGAAGGAGCGAATGAGCAGTTCTTC. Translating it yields CATSREGANEQFF. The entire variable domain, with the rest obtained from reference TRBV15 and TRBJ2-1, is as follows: DAMVIQNPRYQVTQFGKPVTLSCSQTLNHNVMYWYQQKSSQAPKLLFHYYDKDFNNEADTPDNFQSRRPNTSFCFLDIRSPGLGDTAMYLCATSREGANEQFFGPGTRLTVL.

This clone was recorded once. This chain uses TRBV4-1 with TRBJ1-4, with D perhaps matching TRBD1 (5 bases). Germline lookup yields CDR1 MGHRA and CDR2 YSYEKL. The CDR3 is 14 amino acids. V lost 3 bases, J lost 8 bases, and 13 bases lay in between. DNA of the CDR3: TGCGCCAGCAGCCAGCCAGGGCTAAGGGAAAAACTGTTTTTT. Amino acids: CASSQPGLREKLFF.

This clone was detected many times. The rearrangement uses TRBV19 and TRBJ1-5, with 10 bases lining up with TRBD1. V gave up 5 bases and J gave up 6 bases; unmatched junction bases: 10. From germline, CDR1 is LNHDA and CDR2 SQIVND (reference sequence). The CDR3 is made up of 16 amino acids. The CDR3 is CASSFLGTGAAQPQHF. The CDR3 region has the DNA TGTGCCAGTAGTTTCCTCGGGACAGGGGCGGCTCAGCCCCAGCATTTT.

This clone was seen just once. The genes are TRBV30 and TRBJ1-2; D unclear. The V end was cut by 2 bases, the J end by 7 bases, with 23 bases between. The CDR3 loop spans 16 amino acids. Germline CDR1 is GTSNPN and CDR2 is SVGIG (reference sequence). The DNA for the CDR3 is TGTGCCTGGAGTAAGGGCAGAGTAAGCGGGTTCATTGGCTACACCTTC. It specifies CAWSKGRVSGFIGYTF.

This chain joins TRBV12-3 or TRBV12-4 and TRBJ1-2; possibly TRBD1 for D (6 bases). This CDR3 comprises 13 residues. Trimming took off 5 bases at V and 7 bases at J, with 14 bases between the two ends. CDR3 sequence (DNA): TGTGCCAGCAGTATCGGACAGATCGGTGGCTACACCTTC. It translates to CASSIGQIGGYTF.